One TCR beta chain is described in this entry. The read gets to within 3 residues of the CDR3 end, and the germline J gene fills in the rest. The sample has other DNA sequences that encode this CDR3 too. V lost 5 bases and J 3 bases, leaving 8 bases between the germline ends. The CDR3 is made up of 13 amino acids. Germline V gene sequence: CDR1 SGHTA, CDR2 FQGNSA. Only in-frame clones appear in the TCRdb table, and some are missing; sequencing was by immunoSEQ multiplex PCR. This sample's table has tens of thousands of clones. These data come from a study of T cells in women clearing cervical HPV infection. Study background: HLA type stays a possible confounder, typing being limited.

This TCR was sampled from a woman between 18 and 75 years old with a cervical HPV16 infection that either progressed to CIN3+ or cleared (not recorded which). The sequencing input was blood buffy coat. V and J are TRBV7-2 and TRBJ1-3; D is unclear. The part of the CDR3 DNA that was read is TGTGCCAGCAGCACCAGAGTTGGAAACACC. Translation: CASSTRVGNT. The entire CDR3 sequence reads CASSTRVGNTIYF. Complete variable domain (other parts from reference TRBV7-2 and TRBJ1-3): GAGVSQSPSNKVTEKGKDVELRCDPISGHTALYWYRQSLGQGLEFLIYFQGNSAPDKSGLPSDRFSAERTGGSVSTLTIQRTQQEDSAVYLCASSTRVGNTIYFGEGSWLTVV.